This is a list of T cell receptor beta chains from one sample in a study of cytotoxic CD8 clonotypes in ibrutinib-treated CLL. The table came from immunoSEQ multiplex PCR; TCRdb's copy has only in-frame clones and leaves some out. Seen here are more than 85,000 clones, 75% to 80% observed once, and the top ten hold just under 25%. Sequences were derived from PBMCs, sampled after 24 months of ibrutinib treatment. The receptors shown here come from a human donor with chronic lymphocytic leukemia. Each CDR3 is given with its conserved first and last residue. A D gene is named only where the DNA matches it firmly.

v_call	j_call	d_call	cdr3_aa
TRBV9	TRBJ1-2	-	CASSPRAAVNYGYTF
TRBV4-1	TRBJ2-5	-	CASSEGHRYQETQYF
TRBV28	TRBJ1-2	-	CASSSQNNYGYTF
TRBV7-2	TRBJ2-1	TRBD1	CASSLNRGYGNEQFF
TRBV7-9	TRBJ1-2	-	CASSSTGFYGYTF
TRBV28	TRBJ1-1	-	CASSFVYGVNTEAFF
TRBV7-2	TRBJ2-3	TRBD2	CASSLARGLLDTQYF
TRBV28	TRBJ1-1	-	CASMGLRGLNTEAFF
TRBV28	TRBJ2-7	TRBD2	CASSTAQSGGSYEQYF
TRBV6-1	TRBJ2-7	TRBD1	CASSEAVGQRISYEQYF
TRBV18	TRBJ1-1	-	CASSPPGLTNTEAFF
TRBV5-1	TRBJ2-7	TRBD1	CASSIQGAHNEQYF
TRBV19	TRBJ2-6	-	CASRSRGRAAGANVLTF
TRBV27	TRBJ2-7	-	CASSQDRTTHRTTYEQYF
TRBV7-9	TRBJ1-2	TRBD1	CASSWDRVPGYTF
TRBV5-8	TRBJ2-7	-	CASSRTHSYEQYF
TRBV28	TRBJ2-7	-	CASAWTSYEQYF
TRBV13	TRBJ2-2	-	CASSLDNRPGSGELFF
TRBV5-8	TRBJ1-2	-	CASSDDIYYGYTF
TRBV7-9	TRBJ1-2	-	CASSLWRGEQINGYTF
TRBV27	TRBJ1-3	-	CASSRGGSGNTIYF
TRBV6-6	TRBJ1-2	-	CASSALVRFYGYTF
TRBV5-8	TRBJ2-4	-	CASSGQIRNIQYF
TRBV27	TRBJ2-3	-	CASRSPREDTQYF
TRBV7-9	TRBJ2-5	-	CASSLLRDFQETQYF
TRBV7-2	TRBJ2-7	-	CASSFGGTASYEQYF
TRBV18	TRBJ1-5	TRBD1	CASSLGQGNQPQHF
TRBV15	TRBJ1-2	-	CATSRLGFGYTF
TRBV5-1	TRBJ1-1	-	CASSSGRGEAFF
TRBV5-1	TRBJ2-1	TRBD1	CASSLGQGSSYNEQFF
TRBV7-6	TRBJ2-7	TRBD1	CASSLLQGANYEQYF
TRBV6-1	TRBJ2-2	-	CASSEYMGADTGELFF
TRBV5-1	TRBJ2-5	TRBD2	CASSPRTSSLQETQYF
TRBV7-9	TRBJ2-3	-	CASSGPRGTSIDTQYF
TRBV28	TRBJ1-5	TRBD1	CASSSHRTGVPQGNQPQHF
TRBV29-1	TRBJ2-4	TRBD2	CSVNGLAGRAQKNIQYF
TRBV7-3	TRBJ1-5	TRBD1	CASSLNRGQPQHF
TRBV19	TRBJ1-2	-	CASSIERGASYGYTF
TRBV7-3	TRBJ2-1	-	CASSPISSAGEQFF
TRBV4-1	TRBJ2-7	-	CASSQDGSGKYEQYF
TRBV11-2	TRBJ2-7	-	CASSSRDIWGGSYEQYF
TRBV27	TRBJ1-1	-	CASSLAGVGTEAFF
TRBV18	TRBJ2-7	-	CASSPVRWDEQYF
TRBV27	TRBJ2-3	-	CASRTTGTIYPAGTDTQYF
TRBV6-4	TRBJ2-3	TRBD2	CASSDQGTSGAAVKYF
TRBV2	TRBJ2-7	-	CASSTQKSYEQYF
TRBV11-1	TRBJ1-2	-	CASSLERQYGYTF
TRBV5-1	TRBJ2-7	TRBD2	CASSTASGGLYEQYF
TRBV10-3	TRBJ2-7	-	CAISPAGYEQYF
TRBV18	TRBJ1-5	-	CASSLSPGGYSNQPQHF
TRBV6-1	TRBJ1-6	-	CASSEVANSPLHF
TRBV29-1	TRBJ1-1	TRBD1	CSGQGRVDTEAFF
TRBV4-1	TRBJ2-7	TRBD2	CASSQEGGGRVYEQYF
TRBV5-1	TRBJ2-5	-	CASSSGTQETQYF
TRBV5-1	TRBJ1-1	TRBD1	CASSLAGQGGTEAFF
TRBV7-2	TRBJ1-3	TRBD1	CASSPAPGTAGNTIYF
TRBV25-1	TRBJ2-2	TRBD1	CASSGDRGSGELFF